These T cell receptor beta chains were read from a single sample in a study of CD8+CD57+ T cells in acquired aplastic anemia. TCRdb reanalysed the reads using MiXCR and keeps one entry per CDR3 protein. The table has under 350,000 distinct CDR3 sequences, around three fifths seen once. Input material: sorted CD4+, CD8+, or CD8+CD57+ T cells (not recorded which) from PBMCs. The receptors were sampled from a human donor with aplastic anemia. The CDR3 runs from the conserved cysteine through the conserved F or W. A D gene is named only where the DNA matches it firmly. The listing skips clone size in some rows; elsewhere it reads once, few, many or a size class.

>-|-|TRBV10-3|TRBJ1-1
TGTGCCACCGGGACGGAAATGAACACTGAAGCTTTCTTT
CATGTEMNTEAFF
>TRBD1|-|TRBV2|TRBJ1-2
TGTGCCAGCAGTGTCTGGGACAGTGAGGTTGGTGGCTACACCTTC
CASSVWDSEVGGYTF
>TRBD1|-|TRBV29-1|TRBJ2-7
TGCAGTCTCAACGACAGGGTGCGGCAGTACTTC
CSLNDRVRQYF
>TRBD2|-|TRBV5-5|TRBJ2-4
TGTGCCAGCAGCCAACGAGGGACTAGCGGGTACTTC
CASSQRGTSGYF
>TRBD2|-|TRBV29-1|TRBJ2-5
TGCAGCGTTGAGGAGGCGGGAGGCTTTACCCAGTACTTC
CSVEEAGGFTQYF
>TRBD1|many|TRBV6-1|TRBJ1-5
TGTGCCAGCAGGGTGACAGGGATCAATCAGCCCCAGCATTTT
CASRVTGINQPQHF
>TRBD1|many|TRBV11-2|TRBJ1-2
TGTGCCAGCAGCCTAAGGGTGGCAGGGGGCGCGGAGGGCTACACCTTC
CASSLRVAGGAEGYTF
>TRBD2|few|TRBV9|TRBJ2-2
TGTGCCAGCTCACCACACGCCGTGGGACTAGCGGGGTCAACCGGGGAGCTGTTTTTT
CASSPHAVGLAGSTGELFF
>-|-|TRBV30|TRBJ2-7
TGTGCCTGGAGTGACCAACAGGGACCGTACTTC
CAWSDQQGPYF
>-|-|TRBV27|TRBJ2-1
TGTGCCAGCAGCCCGAAAAGGTTCTTC
CASSPKRFF
>TRBD2|once|TRBV7-3|TRBJ2-5
TGTGCCAGCAGCCTTATGACGGGAGGGCCGGGAGAGACCCAGTACTTC
CASSLMTGGPGETQYF
>-|many|TRBV2|TRBJ2-5
TGTGCCAGCAGTGGAACTCGAGAGACCCAGTACTTC
CASSGTRETQYF
>TRBD1|few|TRBV20-1|TRBJ1-1
TGCAGTGCTCCGGACAGGGTGAACACTGAAGCTTTCTTT
CSAPDRVNTEAFF
>-|few|TRBV2|TRBJ2-1
TGTGCCAGCCTAACGGCGGCCGGGCAGTTCTTC
CASLTAAGQFF
>-|many|TRBV6-1|TRBJ2-1
TGTGCCAGCAGTGAAGCGGGTAGGGGGGCGGGGAATGAGCAGTTCTTC
CASSEAGRGAGNEQFF
>-|-|TRBV4-1|TRBJ2-1
TGCGCCAGCAGCCAGGGAGTGAGTGAGCAGTTCTTC
CASSQGVSEQFF
>-|-|TRBV6-1|TRBJ2-7
TGTGCCAGCAGTCCCTGGACACGTTCCTACGAGCAGTACTTC
CASSPWTRSYEQYF
>-|many|TRBV18|TRBJ1-1
TGTGCCAGCTCACCACGGGGGGCAGGAGCTGAAGCTTTCTTT
CASSPRGAGAEAFF
>-|-|TRBV7-8|TRBJ2-3
TGTGCCAGCAGCTTCCGCCAAGTGGATACGCAGTATTTT
CASSFRQVDTQYF
>-|-|TRBV2|TRBJ1-1
TGTGCCAGCCTTCCTCCGGGCTCGGGGAACACTGAAGCTTTCTTT
CASLPPGSGNTEAFF
>TRBD1|many|TRBV12-3/TRBV12-4|TRBJ1-4
TGTGCCAGCAGTCCACGGACAGGGGGGGTTGAAAAACTGTTTTTT
CASSPRTGGVEKLFF
>-|many|TRBV7-6|TRBJ2-7
TGTGCCAGCAGCTTAGCAATGGTTTCCGAGCAGTACTTC
CASSLAMVSEQYF
>-|-|TRBV24-1|TRBJ1-2
TGTGCCACCAGTGATTTGGGGGTAAACGGCTATGGCTACACCTTC
CATSDLGVNGYGYTF
>TRBD1|-|TRBV29-1|TRBJ2-7
TGCAGCGTTGAAGAAACCGGGACAGGGGGTTACGAGCAGTACTTC
CSVEETGTGGYEQYF
>-|many|TRBV2|TRBJ2-1
TGTGCCAGCACTATCATGGGAGAAGAGCAGTTCTTC
CASTIMGEEQFF
>TRBD1|few|TRBV20-1|TRBJ1-2
TGCAGTGCTGATCCGGACAGGGCAGTCGGCTACACCTTC
CSADPDRAVGYTF
>TRBD1|-|TRBV10-3|TRBJ1-3
TGTGCCATCAGTGAGTCCACGTTAAGGGGGCGAGGAAACACCATATATTTT
CAISESTLRGRGNTIYF
>-|-|TRBV14|TRBJ1-3
TGTGCCAGCAGCCAAATGGGCACAGGAAACACCATATATTTT
CASSQMGTGNTIYF
>TRBD2|many|TRBV24-1|TRBJ2-2
TGTGCCACCAGTGATTTGGCGGGAGTTTTCACCGGGGAGCTGTTTTTT
CATSDLAGVFTGELFF
>-|-|TRBV19|TRBJ1-2
TGTGCCAGTAGTGATGTGACTAACTATGGCTGCACATTC
CASSDVTNYGCTF
>-|few|TRBV25-1|TRBJ1-2
TGTGCCAGCAGTGAATCCTCCAAACAGGGCGCCATCTATGGCTACACCTTC
CASSESSKQGAIYGYTF
>-|-|TRBV7-3|TRBJ1-6
TGTGCCAGCAGCTTGTCGGGGGGCACACCCCTCCACTTT
CASSLSGGTPLHF
>TRBD1|few|TRBV10-3|TRBJ1-2
TGTGCCATCAGTGAGCGGACAGGGGATTCTGGCTACACCTTC
CAISERTGDSGYTF
>-|once|TRBV24-1|TRBJ2-3
TGTGCCAGCAGAGATCAAGGCGCTAGCACAGATACGCAGTATTTT
CASRDQGASTDTQYF
>TRBD1|-|TRBV7-6|TRBJ1-6
TGTGCCAGCAGCAACGGACAGGGGTATTCTTCCCTCCACTTT
CASSNGQGYSSLHF
>TRBD2|once|TRBV19|TRBJ2-1
TGTGCCAGTACCACCACTAGCGGGGGCCCCAATGAGCAGTTCTTC
CASTTTSGGPNEQFF
>-|once|TRBV2|TRBJ1-2
TGTGCCAGCAGTGAAAGAGGGGAAGATGGCTACACCTTC
CASSERGEDGYTF
>TRBD2|-|TRBV7-8|TRBJ2-7
TGTGCCAGCAGCTTTGAGACCTTCGGGACTACCCGGACTTCCTACGAGCAGTACTTC
CASSFETFGTTRTSYEQYF
>TRBD1|-|TRBV20-1|TRBJ1-6
TGCAGTGCTAGAACAGACAGGGCACATTCACCCCTCCACTTT
CSARTDRAHSPLHF
>-|many|TRBV10-1|TRBJ2-2
TGCGCCAGCAGTGAGTCGGTCCTAGGCGGGGAGCTGTTTTTT
CASSESVLGGELFF
>-|-|TRBV5-1|TRBJ1-1
TGCGCCAGCAGCTTGGCCGGGGATGAAGCTTTCTTT
CASSLAGDEAFF
>-|-|TRBV10-1|TRBJ2-1
TGCGCCAGCAGTGAGCGGGGGAACAATGAGCAGTTCTTC
CASSERGNNEQFF
>-|few|TRBV7-7|TRBJ2-7
TGTGCTAGCAGCTTAGGTCTCGGGGACGACGAGCAGTACTTC
CASSLGLGDDEQYF
>TRBD2|-|TRBV10-3|TRBJ2-1
TGTGCCATAAGGACTAGCGGGAGATATGAGCAGTTCTTC
CAIRTSGRYEQFF
>TRBD1|-|TRBV25-1|TRBJ2-7
TGTGCCAGCAGTGATCGTCACCGGGACAGGGGCCTGAGCTCCTACGAGCAGTACTTC
CASSDRHRDRGLSSYEQYF
>-|-|TRBV25-1|TRBJ2-4
TGTGCCAGCAGTGAATCCAGCCTAGCCAAAAACATTCAGTACTTC
CASSESSLAKNIQYF
>-|-|TRBV15|TRBJ1-6
TGTGCCACCAGCAGAGATGGGACGGGGTCGGCACCCCTCCACTTT
CATSRDGTGSAPLHF
>-|many|TRBV6-6|TRBJ2-7
TGTGCCAGCAGTTTTGAAGTTAGCGAGCAGTACTTC
CASSFEVSEQYF